The 16 T cell receptor beta chains reported below all come from one sample, sequenced in a study of blood T cell repertoires in COVID-19 (dated by TCRdb to between 2020 and 2021). Library construction relied on the immunoSEQ multiplex PCR assay. The immuneACCESS repertoire file appears here via TCRdb, limited to in-frame rearrangements. These files lack a portion of the clones; in checked studies, under half of the deficit traces to unresolved V genes, and the cause of the others is not known. The sample has a few hundred thousand clones on record, approximately 87% of them singletons. The ten biggest clones cover 5.5% to 7.5% of the sample. The sequenced sample consisted of peripheral blood. These receptors came from a man aged 55 to 69 who had recovered from COVID-19.

This sequence joins TRBV28 and TRBJ2-3; D perhaps matches TRBD1 (5 bases). Germline CDR1 and CDR2: MDHEN and SYDVKM. Trimming stripped 6 bases from V and 6 bases from J, with 13 bases between. The CDR3 is made up of 13 amino acids. The CDR3 loop reads CASRFQGHDTQYF. Here the CDR3 DNA reads TGTGCCAGCAGATTCCAGGGCCATGATACGCAGTATTTT.

This clone was seen only a few times. J is TRBJ2-1 and V is TRBV7-8, with 9 bases matching TRBD1. Germline-derived CDR1 and CDR2 are SGHVS and FQNEAQ. Trimming cost V 1 base and J 9 bases; bases outside gene matches: 16. The CDR3 sequence is 18 residues long. The CDR3: CASSLVTKGQGNSGEQFF. The CDR3 DNA reads TGTGCCAGCAGCTTAGTTACCAAGGGACAGGGAAATTCGGGTGAGCAGTTCTTC.

The chain uses TRBV28 and TRBJ1-1, with D maybe TRBD1 (5 bases). V shed 4 bases and J shed 6 bases, with 6 bases lying between them. The germline CDR1 and CDR2 sequences are MDHEN and SYDVKM. The CDR3 spans 11 residues. The CDR3 here is CASSSTAEAFF. Written as DNA, the CDR3 is TGTGCCAGCAGTTCGACAGCTGAAGCTTTCTTT.

The chain recombines TRBV28 with TRBJ2-5; 7 bases agree with TRBD2. The CDR3 has 16 residues. Germline values: CDR1 MDHEN, CDR2 SYDVKM. V shed 5 bases and J 4 bases; nucleotides not matched to a gene: 13. CDR3 DNA: TGTGCCAGCAGTCTGCCCCTAGCGGTGGGAGGAGAGACCCAGTACTTC. Its translation is CASSLPLAVGGETQYF.

This chain joins TRBV19 and TRBJ2-1; TRBD1 might be the D (5 bases). The germline V and J ends were trimmed by 7 bases and 0 bases, with 13 bases remaining between them. The germline gives CDR1 LNHDA, CDR2 SQIVND (reference sequence). This CDR3 is built from 15 residues. CDR3: CASTLGQNSYNEQFF. Written as DNA, the CDR3 is TGTGCCAGTACCCTGGGGCAGAACTCCTACAATGAGCAGTTCTTC.

V and J are TRBV4-2 and TRBJ1-2; 8 bases map to TRBD1. Germline V lookup: CDR1 LGHNA, CDR2 YNFKEQ. With 2 bases clipped from V and 8 bases from J, the junction kept 10 bases outside the gene matches. There are 15 residues in the CDR3. CDR3 bases: TGTGCCAGCAGCCAAACCCCGGACAGGGAAGGAGGCTACACCTTC. This gives the protein CASSQTPDREGGYTF.

The chain carries TRBV7-2 and TRBJ1-2; TRBD1 is a possible D gene (6 bases). The CDR3 has 14 residues. Trimming took 5 bases from V and 4 from J, leaving 14 bases between them. Germline assignment: CDR1 SGHTA and CDR2 FQGNSA. The CDR3 protein is CASSPSQGIYGYTF. The CDR3 DNA reads TGTGCCAGCAGCCCGTCCCAGGGGATCTATGGCTACACCTTC.

The CDR3 is CASSAYEGAYNEQFF. The CDR3 DNA is TGTGCCAGCAGTGCTTATGAGGGTGCCTACAATGAGCAGTTCTTC. V is TRBV3-1 (or the pseudogene TRBV3-2) and J is TRBJ2-1; tentative D call: TRBD2 (5 bases). Per germline, CDR1 LGHDT and CDR2 YNNKEL (reference sequence). V lost 6 bases, J lost 2 bases, and 14 bases lay in between. The CDR3 sequence is 15 residues long.

This clone occurred once. The rearrangement joins TRBV6-6 to TRBJ1-5, with D possibly being TRBD1 (5 bases). Germline loops: CDR1 MNHNY, CDR2 SVGAGI (reference sequence). V lost 6 bases and J lost 3, with 15 bases in between. The CDR3 consists of 15 residues. CDR3 bases: TGTGCCAGCAGCCCCGAGGGGAGGGCCAATCAGCCCCAGCATTTT. Its translation is CASSPEGRANQPQHF.

V gene TRBV6-1 combines with J gene TRBJ1-3; tentative D call: TRBD1 (5 bases). Germline assignment: CDR1 MNHNS and CDR2 SASEGT. The CDR3 sequence is 18 residues long. V lost 1 base and J lost 0, with 16 bases in between. CDR3 sequence: CASSEGPGTPISGNTIYF. The CDR3 DNA sequence: TGTGCCAGCAGTGAAGGCCCCGGGACTCCCATCTCTGGAAACACCATATATTTT.

J is TRBJ2-7 and V is TRBV10-1, with a weak D call TRBD2 (5 bases). CDR1 and CDR2 (germline): WNHNN, SYGVQD (reference sequence). This CDR3 contains 13 residues. V was shortened by 2 bases and J by 5 bases, with 10 bases between the two germline ends. The CDR3 spells CASSEGQEDEQYF. Written as DNA, the CDR3 is TGCGCCAGCAGTGAGGGGCAGGAGGACGAGCAGTACTTC.

This clone has only one observation. The chain uses TRBV6-5 and TRBJ2-7; 11 bases match TRBD2. This CDR3 comprises 15 residues. Germline V gives CDR1 MNHEY, CDR2 SVGAGI. Germline trimming cut 10 bases from V and 6 bases from J; bases unmatched to any gene: 14. As DNA, the CDR3 is TGTGCCACCCTAGCGGGAGGAGGTTTCTCGAGCGAGCAGTACTTC. Translating gives CATLAGGGFSSEQYF.

This clone was observed a single time. The chain uses TRBV7-8 and TRBJ1-1; D might be TRBD1 (6 bases). Germline lookup yields CDR1 SGHVS and CDR2 FQNEAQ. The V end was cut by 5 bases, the J end by 6 bases, with 19 bases between. The CDR3 runs to 15 residues. The CDR3 reads CASSGNTGTLSEAFF. The DNA for the CDR3 is TGTGCCAGCAGCGGGAATACCGGGACATTGTCTGAAGCTTTCTTT. Using reference TRBV7-8 and TRBJ1-1 for the parts outside the CDR3, the full variable domain is GAGVSQSPRYKVAKRGQDVALRCDPISGHVSLFWYQQALGQGPEFLTYFQNEAQLDKSGLPSDRFFAERPEGSVSTLKIQRTQQEDSAVYLCASSGNTGTLSEAFFGQGTRLTVV.

This clone was observed a handful of times. The chain couples TRBV29-1 to TRBJ2-7; D perhaps matches TRBD2 (5 bases). Per germline, CDR1 SQVTM and CDR2 ANQGSEA. V dropped 1 base and J dropped 3 bases, with 10 bases sitting between them. CDR3 size: 13 residues. The CDR3 reads CSVEAGMNYEQYF. The CDR3 bases are TGCAGCGTTGAAGCGGGAATGAACTACGAGCAGTACTTC.

The chain carries TRBV15 and TRBJ2-1, with a tentative D call TRBD2 (7 bases). V was cut by 5 bases and J by 8 bases, with 16 bases left in between. The CDR3 length is 14 residues. Germline assignment: CDR1 LNHNV and CDR2 YYDKDF (reference sequence). As DNA, the CDR3 is TGTGCCACCAGCCCCGGATGGGGGGGCGATGAGCAGTTCTTC. Its protein is CATSPGWGGDEQFF.

The J gene is TRBJ2-5, the V gene TRBV27; 8 bases fit TRBD1. The germline V gene encodes CDR1 MNHEY and CDR2 SMNVEV (reference sequence). Germline trimming cut 7 bases from V and 0 bases from J; bases unmatched to any gene: 4. This CDR3 contains 14 residues. The CDR3 DNA follows: TGTGCCAGCACCCGGACAGGGAACCAAGAGACCCAGTACTTC. Amino acid sequence: CASTRTGNQETQYF.